The sequence of this T cell receptor (beta chain) was determined in a study of T cell responses to AZD1222 COVID-19 vaccine. Generated by immunoSEQ multiplex PCR, the TCRdb table keeps only in-frame clones and is missing some. The sample comprises around 200,000 clones, under 95% of which are singletons, and more than 0.75% rests with the top ten. In regard to this clone: Its antigen is currently unknown.

The CDR3 has 15 residues. Trimming cost V 2 bases and J 2 bases; bases outside gene matches: 4. Germline V gene lookup returns CDR1 SGHDT and CDR2 YYEEEE. Study conclusions and caveats: It should be noted that donors were predominantly white British and more often female, and clonal diversity was possibly underestimated.

The material sequenced was peripheral blood, taken on day 0 of AZD1222 vaccination. The V and J genes are TRBV5-6 and TRBJ2-5, with TRBD2 matching over 9 bases. The sequence was collected from an adult in good health. For the CDR3, the DNA is TGTGCCAGCAGCTTCCGCGGGGGGGTACAAGAGACCCAGTACTTC. Its protein product is CASSFRGGVQETQYF.